The clone carrying this T cell receptor (beta chain) was observed at least ten times. Template material for amplifying TCR beta CDR3 regions consisted of RNA transcripts. The TCR CDR3 was amplified in a first-round RT-PCR using the HTBI primer set. TCRdb independently ran MiXCR on the multiplex PCR reads; one entry per CDR3 protein. The table shows roughly 500,000 distinct CDR3 sequences, with around 13% occurring only once. The sample is drawn from a study of T cells in Graves' hyperthyroidism and ophthalmopathy. V gave up 8 bases and J gave up 0 bases, with 17 bases separating them. There are 17 residues in the CDR3.

The sequenced material came from blood. The clonotype originates from a woman in her twenties or thirties with Graves' hyperthyroidism that later progressed to Graves' ophthalmopathy. The rearrangement joins TRBV12-3 or TRBV12-4 to TRBJ2-6, with D perhaps assigned TRBD1 or TRBD2 (5 bases each). CDR3 sequence: CASHHRTRSSGANVLTF. The CDR3 DNA sequence: TGTGCCAGCCACCACAGGACTCGCAGCTCTGGGGCCAACGTCCTGACTTTC.